This T cell receptor (beta chain) was obtained from a study of blood T cell repertoires in COVID-19 (dated by TCRdb to 2019 to 2021). About the study as a whole: Collaborator samples came from the United States, Italy and Spain and covered acute and convalescent phases of COVID-19. Where available, HLA class I and class II types were taken from metadata supplied by the sample provider and were not determined by assay-based typing. Samples came from the ongoing ImmuneRACE study (first 160 participants) plus 1,254 subjects from 6 global collaborators. Deeply sampled blood TCRbeta repertoires from subjects exposed to, actively infected with, or recovered from COVID-19 were included in the dataset. A de-identified subject ID, COVID-19 status, age in years and sex were almost always included in the sample metadata. The repertoires were released in a freely available public database meant as a resource for research on the immune response to SARS-CoV-2. The material from the prospective study consisted of cDNA or gDNA derived from T cells, B-cell-depleted T cells, or PBMCs.

TCRbeta CDR3 regions were amplified from genomic DNA using the immunoSEQ Assay, a bias-controlled multiplex PCR. The study's processing was this. Nucleated cell counts per sample were estimated from amplification of reference gene primers within the assay. To quantify the absolute abundance of each unique TCRbeta CDR3 rearrangement, sequence reads were collapsed and filtered. For each sample, productive Simpson clonality was calculated by taking the square root of Simpson's diversity index across productive rearrangements. In TCRdb, the immuneACCESS table is reduced to in-frame sequences with V and J assigned. These tables do not hold every clone; where another copy was compared, an unresolved V gene accounts for under half, and the others remain unexplained. That table supplies the V and J calls and clone size; D and trimming were determined from the DNA. The sample table contains around 70,000 clones; only one count was recorded for around 85% of them. The top ten clones comprise roughly 10% of the sample.

On this clone itself: Its antigen has not been determined. Per-base quality was not reported, and no clone a single base away is much larger than it.

Counted from cysteine to phenylalanine, this CDR3 has 15 amino acids. CDR3 DNA is the only sequence kept; it has 45 bases, read in frame from the first base. CDR1 is given as KGHSH and CDR2 as LQKENI, both from the germline V gene. V is trimmed back by 4 bases and J by 2 bases, and the junction contains 6 bases that no gene match accounts for. The collaborating institutions used their own protocols to collect whole blood in K2EDTA tubes. For TCRbeta analysis, collaborators shipped samples as frozen whole blood, isolated PBMCs, or DNA extracted from either of those sample types. The paper as a whole reports these results and caveats: Clinical and demographic metadata were provided uncurated, with the amount varying by source and participant.

The sequenced sample consisted of peripheral blood. The V and J segments used are TRBV18 and TRBJ2-3; TRBD1 aligns with 7 central bases. This clonotype was obtained from a woman in her fifties or sixties with acute or convalescent COVID-19. The DNA sequence reads TGTGCCAGCTCACGGTCACAGGGGCCCACAGATACGCAGTATTTT. This encodes CASSRSQGPTDTQYF.